The present entry profiles one T cell receptor (beta chain) with its context. These data come from a study of T cell changes during pregnancy in multiple sclerosis. Germline V CDR1 and CDR2: SEHNR, FQNEAQ (reference sequence). The length of the CDR3 is 13 residues. V was pared by 7 bases and J by 0 bases, with 10 bases between. Sequenced by immunoSEQ multiplex PCR; TCRdb stores in-frame clones only, minus some. The sample holds around 56,000 clones; approximately 90% are singletons and the top ten take more than 2%. The source of this sequence is a female donor in good health, enrolled as a control in a pregnancy study. The sequencing used peripheral blood, collected in the first trimester of pregnancy. The chain is built from TRBV7-9 and TRBJ2-7; no definite D call. The CDR3 DNA sequence: TGTGCCAGCATCCCAGCTAGCTCCTACGAGCAGTACTTC. Its translation: CASIPASSYEQYF. The full variable domain, in which reference TRBV7-9 and TRBJ2-7 provide the parts outside the CDR3, is DTGVSQNPRHKITKRGQNVTFRCDPISEHNRLYWYRQTLGQGPEFLTYFQNEAQLEKSRLLSDRFSAERPKGSFSTLEIQRTEQGDSAMYLCASIPASSYEQYFGPGTRLTVT.